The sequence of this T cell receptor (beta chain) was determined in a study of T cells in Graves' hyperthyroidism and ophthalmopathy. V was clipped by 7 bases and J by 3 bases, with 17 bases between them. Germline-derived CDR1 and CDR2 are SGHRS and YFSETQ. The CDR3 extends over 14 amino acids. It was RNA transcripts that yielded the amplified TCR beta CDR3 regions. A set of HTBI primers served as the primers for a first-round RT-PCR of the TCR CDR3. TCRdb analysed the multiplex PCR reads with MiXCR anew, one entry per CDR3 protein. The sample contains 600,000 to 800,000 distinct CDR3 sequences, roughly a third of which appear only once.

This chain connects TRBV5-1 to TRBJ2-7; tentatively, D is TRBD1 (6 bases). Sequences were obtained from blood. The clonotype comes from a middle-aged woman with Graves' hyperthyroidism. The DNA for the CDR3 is TGCGCCAGCCGCCGGGACACAGAGGACTACGAGCAGTACTTC. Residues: CASRRDTEDYEQYF.